Listed below are T cell receptor beta chains from one sample, sequenced in a study of shared clonotypes between healthy human individuals. Sequencing was performed with immunoSEQ multiplex PCR; in TCRdb, only in-frame clones are kept and a portion is missing. The profile shows 450,000 to 500,000 clones, roughly 80% of them singletons. The specimen sequenced was PBMCs. These receptors were collected from a middle-aged woman in good health. Some clones in this sample may be carry-over from other donors' samples. Each CDR3 is given with its conserved first and last residue. Some rows have no size entry. The others give once, few or many, or a class for an expanded clone.

V: TRBV5-4
size: .
J: TRBJ2-5
CDR3: CASSRRRVAGQETQYF

V: TRBV2
size: once
J: TRBJ1-1
CDR3: CASRTGLDPEAFF

V: TRBV15
size: .
J: TRBJ2-3
CDR3: CATSRDRPGGTDTQYF

V: TRBV9
size: .
J: TRBJ1-6
CDR3: CASSVGPEGDSPLHF

V: TRBV2
size: few
J: TRBJ2-3
CDR3: CASTKWGGPDTQYF

V: TRBV7-9
size: .
J: TRBJ2-1
CDR3: CASSTSYRGRSYNEQFF

V: TRBV11-2
size: .
J: TRBJ2-2
CDR3: CASSPQAALSVAGELFF

V: TRBV6-4
size: .
J: TRBJ1-2
CDR3: CASSGEEHYGYTF

V: TRBV5-1
size: .
J: TRBJ2-7
CDR3: CASSLVPESYEQYF

V: TRBV5-4
size: .
J: TRBJ2-1
CDR3: CASSSPGNEQFF

V: TRBV2
size: .
J: TRBJ2-7
CDR3: CARREPGTGKGEQYF

V: TRBV10-3
size: .
J: TRBJ2-5
CDR3: CAISQADRTQETQYF

V: TRBV5-1
size: .
J: TRBJ2-6
CDR3: CASSLVGTAGANVLTF

V: TRBV6-6
size: .
J: TRBJ2-7
CDR3: CASSYRLGSYEQYF

V: TRBV5-1
size: few
J: TRBJ2-2
CDR3: CASSTTSGRAGLAGELFF

V: TRBV7-2
size: few
J: TRBJ2-3
CDR3: CASSFYDTQYF

V: TRBV5-1
size: .
J: TRBJ2-7
CDR3: CASSHGTRIHYEQYF

V: TRBV6-1
size: .
J: TRBJ2-2
CDR3: CASGRAVGELFF

V: TRBV6-6
size: .
J: TRBJ2-2
CDR3: CASSYRTRINTGELLF

V: TRBV7-9
size: .
J: TRBJ1-4
CDR3: CASSLEAGKARKLFF